A single TCR beta chain is shown here with its context. Its target is not known. The entry originates in a study of OX40 agonist ivuxolimab in advanced cancers. Study information: Patients undergoing dose escalation presented with hepatocellular carcinoma, melanoma, renal cell or head and neck cancer. In three patients, partial responses were observed, one with hepatocellular carcinoma and two with cutaneous melanoma.

The repertoire was sequenced with immunoSEQ multiplex PCR; TCRdb's copy has only in-frame clones and lacks some. This table holds 75,000 or so clones, almost 85% found once. Study outcomes and limitations: Normalized expansion of T-cell clones was also low for some nonresponders.

J was trimmed by 5 bases and V by 8 bases; bases with no gene match: 5. Per the germline V gene, CDR1 is MNHNS and CDR2 is SASEGT. This CDR3 is 14 amino acids long. Systemic immunosuppression or a history of autoimmune disease excluded patients. The chain is built from TRBV6-1 and TRBJ2-5, with TRBD2 identical over 13 bases. The sequenced sample was CD4+ or CD8+ T cells sorted from blood, obtained in a trial of the OX40 agonist ivuxolimab. The TCR sequence derives from an adult with an advanced solid tumor such as melanoma, head and neck, liver or kidney cancer. The CDR3, as DNA: TGTGCCAGCTACTGGACTAGCGGGAGTGAGACCCAGTACTTC. It translates to CASYWTSGSETQYF.